One T cell receptor beta chain is described in this entry. The antigen is unknown. The junction departs from germline at one end; a sequencing error may be responsible. Method: immunoSEQ multiplex PCR; TCRdb's copy keeps in-frame clones and lacks some. Of 110,000 to 150,000 clones in the sample, more than 85% were seen once. Germline loops: CDR1 MNHNS, CDR2 SASEGT. This CDR3 region has 16 residues. This specimen comes from a study of cytomegalovirus exposure and HLA in healthy donors. General study findings and limits: Some TCR beta chains (roughly 160 of them) were listed as cytomegalovirus-associated. There were a few CMV-associated chains whose specificity for CMV antigens was confirmed in vitro.

Sequencing used PBMCs. The V and J genes are TRBV6-1 and TRBJ1-3; 8 nucleotides line up with TRBD1. The clonotype originates from a man between 18 and 35 years old in good health and CMV-seronegative. The DNA of the CDR3 is TGTGCCAGCAGTAAAGCAGGGGGCTCCTCTGGAAACACCATATATTTT. It specifies CASSKAGGSSGNTIYF.